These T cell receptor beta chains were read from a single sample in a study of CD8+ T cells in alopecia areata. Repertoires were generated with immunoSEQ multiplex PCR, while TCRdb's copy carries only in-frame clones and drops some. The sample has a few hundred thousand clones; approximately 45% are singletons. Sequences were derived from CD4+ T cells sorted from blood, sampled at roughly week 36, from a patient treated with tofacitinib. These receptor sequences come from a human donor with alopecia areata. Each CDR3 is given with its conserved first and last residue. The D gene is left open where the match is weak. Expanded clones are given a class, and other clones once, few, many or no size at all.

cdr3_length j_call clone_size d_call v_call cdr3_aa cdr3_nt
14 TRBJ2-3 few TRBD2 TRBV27 CASSGLAGGDTQYF TGTGCCAGCAGTGGACTAGCGGGAGGAGATACGCAGTATTTT
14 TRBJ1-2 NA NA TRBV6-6 CASRTPPQSYGYTF TGTGCCAGCAGGACCCCCCCACAGAGCTATGGCTACACCTTC
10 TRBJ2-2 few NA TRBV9 CASGGAELFF TGTGCCAGCGGGGGGGCGGAGCTGTTTTTT
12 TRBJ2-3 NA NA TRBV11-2 CASSRALDTQYF TGTGCCAGCAGCCGAGCCTTGGATACGCAGTATTTT
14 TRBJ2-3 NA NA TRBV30 CAWSGTTTTDTQYF TGTGCCTGGAGCGGGACAACTACCACAGATACGCAGTATTTT
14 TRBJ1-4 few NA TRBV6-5 CASRFAGADEKLFF TGTGCCAGCAGATTCGCGGGGGCTGACGAAAAACTGTTTTTT
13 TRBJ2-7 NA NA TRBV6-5 CASRPEGIREQYF TGTGCCAGCAGGCCGGAGGGAATTAGAGAGCAGTACTTC
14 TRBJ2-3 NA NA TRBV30 CAWSVPRRTDTQYF TGTGCCTGGAGTGTACCCAGGCGCACAGATACGCAGTATTTT
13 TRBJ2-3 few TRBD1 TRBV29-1 CSVMTGGTDTQYF TGCAGCGTAATGACAGGGGGGACAGATACGCAGTATTTT
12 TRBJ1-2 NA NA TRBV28 CASTGRSYGYTF TGTGCCAGCACGGGCAGATCCTATGGCTACACCTTC
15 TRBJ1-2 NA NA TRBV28 CASRSQGEANYGYTF TGTGCCAGCAGATCACAGGGTGAGGCTAACTATGGCTACACCTTC
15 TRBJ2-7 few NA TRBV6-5 CASSNSGGIRAVLRF NA
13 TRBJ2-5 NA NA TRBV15 CATSVNVQETQYF TGTGCCACCAGCGTTAACGTCCAAGAGACCCAGTACTTC
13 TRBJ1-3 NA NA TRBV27 CASSLRNGNTIYF TGTGCCAGCAGCCTCCGAAATGGAAACACCATATATTTT
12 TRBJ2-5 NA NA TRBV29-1 CSGARGQETQYF TGCAGCGGGGCCCGGGGACAAGAGACCCAGTACTTC
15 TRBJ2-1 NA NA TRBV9 CASSVEGLVYNEQFF TGTGCCAGCAGCGTAGAGGGCCTAGTATACAATGAGCAGTTCTTC
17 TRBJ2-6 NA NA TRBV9 CASSVAQFTSGANVLTF TGTGCCAGCAGCGTAGCCCAGTTTACCTCTGGGGCCAACGTCCTGACTTTC
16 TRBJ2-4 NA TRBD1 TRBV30 CAWSPSPTGRGDIQYF TGTGCCTGGAGTCCTTCCCCGACAGGGCGAGGGGACATTCAGTACTTC
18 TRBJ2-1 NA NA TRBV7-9 CASSFPLSRGGDYNEQFF TGTGCCAGCAGTTTCCCCTTATCGAGGGGCGGGGACTACAATGAGCAGTTCTTC
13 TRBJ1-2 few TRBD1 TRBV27 CASSQTGAYGYTF TGTGCCAGCAGCCAGACAGGGGCCTATGGCTACACCTTC
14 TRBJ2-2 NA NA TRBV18 CASSPGTQHGELFF TGTGCCAGCTCACCCGGGACCCAACACGGGGAGCTGTTTTTT
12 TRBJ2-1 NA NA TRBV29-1 CSVVGDFNEQFF TGCAGCGTGGTCGGGGACTTTAATGAGCAGTTCTTC
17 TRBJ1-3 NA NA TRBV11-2 CASSSSYTKLAGNTIYF TGTGCCAGCAGCTCGTCCTACACAAAGCTAGCTGGAAACACCATATATTTT